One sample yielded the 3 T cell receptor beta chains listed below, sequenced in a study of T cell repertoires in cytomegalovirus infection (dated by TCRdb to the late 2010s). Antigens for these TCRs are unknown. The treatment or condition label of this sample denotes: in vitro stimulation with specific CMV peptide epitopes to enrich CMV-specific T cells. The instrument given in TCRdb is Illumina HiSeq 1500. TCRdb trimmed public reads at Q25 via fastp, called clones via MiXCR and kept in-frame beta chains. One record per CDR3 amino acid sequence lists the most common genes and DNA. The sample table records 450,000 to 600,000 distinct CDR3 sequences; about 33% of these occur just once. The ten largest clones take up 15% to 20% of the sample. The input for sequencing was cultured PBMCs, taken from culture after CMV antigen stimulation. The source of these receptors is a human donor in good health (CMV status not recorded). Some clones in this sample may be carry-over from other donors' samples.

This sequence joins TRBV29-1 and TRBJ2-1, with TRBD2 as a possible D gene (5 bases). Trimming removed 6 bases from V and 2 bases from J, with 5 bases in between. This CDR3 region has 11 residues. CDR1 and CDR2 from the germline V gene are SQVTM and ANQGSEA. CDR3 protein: CSVGTYNEQFF. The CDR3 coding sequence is TGCAGCGTCGGGACCTACAATGAGCAGTTCTTC.

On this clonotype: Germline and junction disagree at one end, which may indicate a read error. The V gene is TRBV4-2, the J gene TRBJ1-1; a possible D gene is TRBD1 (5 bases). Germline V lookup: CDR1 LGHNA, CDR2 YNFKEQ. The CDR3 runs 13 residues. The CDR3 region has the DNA TGTGCCAGCAGCCAAGGTCCCGGGGGTGAAGCTTTATTT. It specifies CASSQGPGGEALF.

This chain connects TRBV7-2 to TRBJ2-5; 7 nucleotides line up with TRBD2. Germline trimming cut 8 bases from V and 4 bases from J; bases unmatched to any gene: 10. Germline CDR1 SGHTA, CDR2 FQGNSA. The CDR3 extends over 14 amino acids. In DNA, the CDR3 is TGTGCCAGCGTTGGGGGGAGGGCCTTAGAGACCCAGTACTTC. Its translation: CASVGGRALETQYF. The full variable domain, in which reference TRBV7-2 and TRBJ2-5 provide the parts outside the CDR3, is GAGVSQSPSNKVTEKGKDVELRCDPISGHTALYWYRQSLGQGLEFLIYFQGNSAPDKSGLPSDRFSAERTGGSVSTLTIQRTQQEDSAVYLCASVGGRALETQYFGPGTRLLVL.